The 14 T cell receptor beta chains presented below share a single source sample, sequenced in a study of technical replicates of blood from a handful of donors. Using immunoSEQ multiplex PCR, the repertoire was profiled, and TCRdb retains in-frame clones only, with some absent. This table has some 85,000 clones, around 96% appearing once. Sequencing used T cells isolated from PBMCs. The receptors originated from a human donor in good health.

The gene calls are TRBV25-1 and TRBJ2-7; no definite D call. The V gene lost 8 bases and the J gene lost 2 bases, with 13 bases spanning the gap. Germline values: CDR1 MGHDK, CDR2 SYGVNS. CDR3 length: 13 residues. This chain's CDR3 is CASFRPETYEQYF. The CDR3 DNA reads TGTGCCAGCTTCCGGCCGGAGACCTACGAGCAGTACTTC.

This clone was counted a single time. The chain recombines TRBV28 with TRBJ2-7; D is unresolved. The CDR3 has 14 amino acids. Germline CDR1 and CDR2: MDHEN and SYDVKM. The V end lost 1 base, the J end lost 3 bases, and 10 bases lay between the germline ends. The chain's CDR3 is CASSLFRRNYEQYF. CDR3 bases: TGTGCCAGCAGTTTATTCCGGCGGAACTACGAGCAGTACTTC.

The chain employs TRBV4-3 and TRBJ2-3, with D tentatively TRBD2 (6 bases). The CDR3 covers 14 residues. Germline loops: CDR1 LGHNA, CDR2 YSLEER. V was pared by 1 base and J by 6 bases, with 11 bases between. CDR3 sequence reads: CASSQGSLADTQYF. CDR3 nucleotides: TGCGCCAGCAGCCAAGGGTCACTAGCCGATACGCAGTATTTT.

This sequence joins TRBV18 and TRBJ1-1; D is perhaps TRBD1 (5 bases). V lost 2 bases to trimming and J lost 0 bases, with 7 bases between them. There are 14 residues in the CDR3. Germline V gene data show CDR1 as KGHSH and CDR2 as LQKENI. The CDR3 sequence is CASSPAGLNTEAFF. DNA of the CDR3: TGTGCCAGCTCACCAGCGGGGCTGAACACTGAAGCTTTCTTT.

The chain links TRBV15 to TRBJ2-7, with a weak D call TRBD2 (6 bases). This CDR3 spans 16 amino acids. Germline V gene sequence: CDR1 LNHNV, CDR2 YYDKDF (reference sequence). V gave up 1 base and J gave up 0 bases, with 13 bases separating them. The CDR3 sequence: CATSRGGEAPSYEQYF. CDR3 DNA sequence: TGTGCCACCAGCAGAGGAGGGGAGGCCCCCTCCTACGAGCAGTACTTC.

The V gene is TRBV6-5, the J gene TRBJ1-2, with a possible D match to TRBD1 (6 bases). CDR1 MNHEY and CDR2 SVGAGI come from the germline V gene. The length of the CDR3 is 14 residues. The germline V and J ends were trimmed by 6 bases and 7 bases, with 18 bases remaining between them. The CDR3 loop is CASRTTGFGSGYTF. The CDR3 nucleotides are TGTGCCAGCAGGACCACAGGGTTCGGCTCTGGCTACACCTTC.

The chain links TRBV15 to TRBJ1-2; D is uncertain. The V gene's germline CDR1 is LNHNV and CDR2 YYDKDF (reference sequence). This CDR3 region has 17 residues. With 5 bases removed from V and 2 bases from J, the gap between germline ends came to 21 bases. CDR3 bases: TGTGCCACCAGCTCACCCGAAGAGGAATATTTCAACTATGGCTACACCTTC. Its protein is CATSSPEEEYFNYGYTF.

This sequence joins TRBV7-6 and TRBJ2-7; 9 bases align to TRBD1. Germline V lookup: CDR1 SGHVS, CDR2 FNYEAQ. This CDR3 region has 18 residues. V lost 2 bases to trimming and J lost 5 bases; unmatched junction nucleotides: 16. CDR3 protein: CASSLNGAGQGHYDEQYF. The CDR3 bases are TGTGCCAGCAGCTTAAATGGGGCGGGACAGGGACATTACGACGAGCAGTACTTC.

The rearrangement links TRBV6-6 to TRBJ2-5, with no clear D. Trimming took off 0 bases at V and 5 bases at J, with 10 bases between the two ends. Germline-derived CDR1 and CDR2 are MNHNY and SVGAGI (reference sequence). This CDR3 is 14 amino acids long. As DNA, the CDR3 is TGTGCCAGCAGTTACTCGCCCAGTCCTGAGACCCAGTACTTC. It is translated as CASSYSPSPETQYF.

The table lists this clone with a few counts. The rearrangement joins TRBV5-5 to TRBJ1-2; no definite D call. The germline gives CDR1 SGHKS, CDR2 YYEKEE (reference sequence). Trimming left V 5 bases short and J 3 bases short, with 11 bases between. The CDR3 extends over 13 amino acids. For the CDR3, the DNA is TGTGCCAGCAGGCTCGACACCCACTATGGCTACACCTTC. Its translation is CASRLDTHYGYTF.

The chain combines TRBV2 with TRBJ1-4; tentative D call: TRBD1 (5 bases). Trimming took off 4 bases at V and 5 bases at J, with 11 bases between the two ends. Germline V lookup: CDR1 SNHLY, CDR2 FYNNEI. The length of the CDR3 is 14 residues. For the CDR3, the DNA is TGTGCCAGCAGTGGGACGAAGGGGAATGAAAAACTGTTTTTT. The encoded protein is CASSGTKGNEKLFF.

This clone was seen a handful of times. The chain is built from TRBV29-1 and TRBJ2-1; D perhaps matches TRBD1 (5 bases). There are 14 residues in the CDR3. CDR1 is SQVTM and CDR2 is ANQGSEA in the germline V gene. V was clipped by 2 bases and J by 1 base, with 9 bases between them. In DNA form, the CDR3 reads TGCAGCGTTGAACCGACAGCGTCCTACAATGAGCAGTTCTTC. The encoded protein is CSVEPTASYNEQFF.

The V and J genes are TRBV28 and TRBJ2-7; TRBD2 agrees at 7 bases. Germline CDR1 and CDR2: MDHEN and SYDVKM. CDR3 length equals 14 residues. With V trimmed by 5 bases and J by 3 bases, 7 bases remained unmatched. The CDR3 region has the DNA TGTGCCAGCAGTCCCGGGGCGGGAGTCTACGAGCAGTACTTC. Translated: CASSPGAGVYEQYF.

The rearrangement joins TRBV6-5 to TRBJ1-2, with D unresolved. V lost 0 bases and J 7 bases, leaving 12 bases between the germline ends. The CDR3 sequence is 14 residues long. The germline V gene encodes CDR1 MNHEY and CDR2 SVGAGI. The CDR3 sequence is CASSYSIRQVGYTF. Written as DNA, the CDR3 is TGTGCCAGCAGTTACTCGATTCGGCAGGTTGGCTACACCTTC.